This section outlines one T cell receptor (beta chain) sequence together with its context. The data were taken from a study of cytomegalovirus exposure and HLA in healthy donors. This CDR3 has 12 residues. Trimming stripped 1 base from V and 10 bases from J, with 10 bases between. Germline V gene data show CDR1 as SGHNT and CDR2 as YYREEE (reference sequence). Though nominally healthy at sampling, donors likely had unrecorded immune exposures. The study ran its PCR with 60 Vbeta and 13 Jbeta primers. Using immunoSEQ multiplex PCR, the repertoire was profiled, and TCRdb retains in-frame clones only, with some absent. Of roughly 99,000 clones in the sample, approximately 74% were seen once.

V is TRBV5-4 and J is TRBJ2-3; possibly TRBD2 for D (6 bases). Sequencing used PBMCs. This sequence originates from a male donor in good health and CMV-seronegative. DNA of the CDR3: TGTGCCAGCAGCTTGCCTAGCGTAGCGCAGTATTTT. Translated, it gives CASSLPSVAQYF.